This T cell receptor (beta chain) originates from a study of vaccination and CD4 T cells after COVID-19. The Oncomine TCR Beta short-read assay sequenced DNA from cultured CD4+ T cells. A single record per CDR3 protein comes from TCRdb applying MiXCR to the PCR reads. The data hold around 21,000 distinct CDR3 sequences, with just over 55% observed a single time. As regards this clonotype: Its antigen is not known.

Treatment noted: approximately 9-day PBMC culture with coronavirus spike peptide pools or control peptides (ViraFEST assay). The material sequenced was CD4+ T cells from blood, cultured in vitro. The sequence was collected from a human donor who had recovered from COVID-19.

The CDR3 coding sequence is TGTGCCAGCTCACCACAGGGCGGTGGGGAGACCCAGTACTTC. Residues: CASSPQGGGETQYF. This chain connects TRBV18 to TRBJ2-5, with D uncertain. Per the germline V gene, CDR1 is KGHSH and CDR2 is LQKENI. This CDR3 contains 14 residues. V was pared by 1 base and J by 5 bases, with 11 bases between. Using reference TRBV18 and TRBJ2-5 for the parts outside the CDR3, the full variable domain is NAGVMQNPRHLVRRRGQEARLRCSPMKGHSHVYWYRQLPEEGLKFMVYLQKENIIDESGMPKERFSAEFPKEGPSILRIQQVVRGDSAAYFCASSPQGGGETQYFGPGTRLLVL.